The clone carrying this TCR beta chain appeared a few times. No antigen is known for it. This sample stems from a study of CD8 T cells in ankylosing spondylitis. Study-wide results and limits: As reported, disease-linked clones showed significant enrichment in matched ankylosing spondylitis synovial fluid. A CD8+ phenotype characterized the disease-linked clones, which were relatively rare in peripheral blood. Certain motif variants had earlier been reported in reactive arthritis synovial fluid and blood. Seemingly characteristic of ankylosing spondylitis blood was a TCR beta motif consisting of about 8 highly homologous variants.

Quantitative molecular-barcoded 5'-RACE generated the TCR beta libraries. TCRdb reanalysed the 5' RACE reads using MiXCR and keeps one entry per CDR3 protein. The sample lists 700,000 to 1,000,000 distinct CDR3 sequences; roughly 10% were seen once. The CDR3 length is 14 residues. The junction had 2 bases not matched to a gene; V was cut back by 1 base and J by 4 bases. Looked up from germline, CDR1 is SGHDN and CDR2 is FVKESK. The V call is TRBV14, the J call TRBJ1-1, with TRBD1 identical over 8 bases. This TCR derives from a male donor with ankylosing spondylitis. Specimen: blood, either unsorted or a sorted T cell fraction (not recorded which). The CDR3 bases are TGTGCCAGCAGCCAAGCCGGGACAGGCACTGAAGCTTTCTTT. Encoded protein: CASSQAGTGTEAFF. The variable domain in full, completed from reference TRBV14 and TRBJ1-1, reads EAGVTQFPSHSVIEKGQTVTLRCDPISGHDNLYWYRRVMGKEIKFLLHFVKESKQDESGMPNNRFLAERTGGTYSTLKVQPAELEDSGVYFCASSQAGTGTEAFFGQGTRLTVV.